This T cell receptor (beta chain) was documented in a study of T cells in Graves' hyperthyroidism and ophthalmopathy. The CDR3 has 15 residues. Trimming removed 1 base at V and 0 bases at J, with 9 bases between. CDR1 is LNHDA and CDR2 is SQIVND in the germline V gene (reference sequence). Template material for amplifying TCR beta CDR3 regions consisted of RNA transcripts. TCR CDR3 regions were first amplified by RT-PCR with HTBI primers. TCRdb redid the calling of the multiplex PCR reads with MiXCR, one entry per CDR3 protein. The data contain a few hundred thousand distinct CDR3 sequences, about 15% of them singletons. PBMCs were sourced from approximately 10 ml fresh peripheral blood.

The chain employs TRBV19 and TRBJ1-1, with D possibly TRBD1 on 5 matching bases. The clonotype was recovered from a woman aged 18-29 years with Graves' ophthalmopathy. The sequenced sample consisted of blood. The DNA for the CDR3 is TGTGCCAGTAGTATAGGGGACTTGATGAACACTGAAGCTTTCTTT. It specifies CASSIGDLMNTEAFF.